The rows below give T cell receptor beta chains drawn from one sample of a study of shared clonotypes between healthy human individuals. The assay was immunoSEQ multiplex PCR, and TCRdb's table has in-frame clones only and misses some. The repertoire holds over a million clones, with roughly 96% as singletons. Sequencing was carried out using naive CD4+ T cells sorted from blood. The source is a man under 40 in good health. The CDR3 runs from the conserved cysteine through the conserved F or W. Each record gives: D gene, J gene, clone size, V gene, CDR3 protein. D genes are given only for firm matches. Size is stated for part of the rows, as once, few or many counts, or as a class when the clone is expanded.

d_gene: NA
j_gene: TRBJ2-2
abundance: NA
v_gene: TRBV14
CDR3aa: CASSQVSGTSGELFF

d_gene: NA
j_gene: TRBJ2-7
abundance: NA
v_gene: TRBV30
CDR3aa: CASHLDSISYEQYF

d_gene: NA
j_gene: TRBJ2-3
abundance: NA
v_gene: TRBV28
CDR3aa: CASNPRGEGTDTQYF

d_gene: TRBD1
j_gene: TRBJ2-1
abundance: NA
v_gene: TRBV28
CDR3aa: CASSFPPAGQGLSNEQFF

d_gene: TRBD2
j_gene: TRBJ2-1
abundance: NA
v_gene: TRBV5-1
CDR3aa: CASSSAGPDNEQFF

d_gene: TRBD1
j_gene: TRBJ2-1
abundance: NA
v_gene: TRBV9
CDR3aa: CASSVASGGSPREQFF

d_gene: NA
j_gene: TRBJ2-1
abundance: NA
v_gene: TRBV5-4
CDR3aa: CASSLLAWNNEQFF

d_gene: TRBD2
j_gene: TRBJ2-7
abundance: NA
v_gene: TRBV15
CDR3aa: CATSSKSGSSYEQYF

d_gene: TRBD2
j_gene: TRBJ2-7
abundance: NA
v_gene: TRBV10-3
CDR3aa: CAISGSTSGRAHEQYF

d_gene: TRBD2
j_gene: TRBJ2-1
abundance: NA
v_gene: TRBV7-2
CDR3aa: CASRRTSGSYEQFF

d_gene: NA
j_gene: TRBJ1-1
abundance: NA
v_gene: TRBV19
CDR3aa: CASIFGNQQGTEAFF

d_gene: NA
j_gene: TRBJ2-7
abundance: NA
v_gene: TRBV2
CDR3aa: CASKYNRQSYEQYF

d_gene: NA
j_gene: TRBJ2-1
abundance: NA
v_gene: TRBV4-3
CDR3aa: CASSPELLRHNEQFF

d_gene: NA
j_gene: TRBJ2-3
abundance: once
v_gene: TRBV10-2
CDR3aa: CASTTLGRVFTDTQYF

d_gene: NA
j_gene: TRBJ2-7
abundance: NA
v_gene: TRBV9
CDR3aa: CASSVGAVSYEQYF

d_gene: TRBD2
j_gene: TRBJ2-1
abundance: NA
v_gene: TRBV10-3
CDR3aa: CAISGARLAGEIEQFF

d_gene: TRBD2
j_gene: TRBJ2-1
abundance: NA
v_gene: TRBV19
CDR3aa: CASSITGGHNEQFF

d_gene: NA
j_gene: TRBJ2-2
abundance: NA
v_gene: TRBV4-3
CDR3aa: CASSQGRRYPQGSANTGELFF

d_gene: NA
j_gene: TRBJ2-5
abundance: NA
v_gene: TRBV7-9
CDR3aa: CASSLAGSGLETQYF

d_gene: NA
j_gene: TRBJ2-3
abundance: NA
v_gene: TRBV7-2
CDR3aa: CASSLEGTDTQYF

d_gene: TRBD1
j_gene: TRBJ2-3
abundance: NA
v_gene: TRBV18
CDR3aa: CASSPGTGGVDTQYF

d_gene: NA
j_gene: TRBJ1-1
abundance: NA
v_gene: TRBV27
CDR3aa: CASSLREGVRTEAFF

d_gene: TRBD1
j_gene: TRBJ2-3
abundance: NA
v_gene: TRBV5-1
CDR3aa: CASTPDRGKDTQYF

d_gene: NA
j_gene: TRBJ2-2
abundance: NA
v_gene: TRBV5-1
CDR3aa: CASSLVGPQGTGELFF

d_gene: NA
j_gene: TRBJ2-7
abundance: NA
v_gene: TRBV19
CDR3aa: CASSQQDYEQYF

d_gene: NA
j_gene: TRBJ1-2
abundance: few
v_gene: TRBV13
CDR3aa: CASTLRGGVNYGYTF

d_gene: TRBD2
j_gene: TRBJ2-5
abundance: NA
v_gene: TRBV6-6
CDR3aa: CASSYGLAETQYF

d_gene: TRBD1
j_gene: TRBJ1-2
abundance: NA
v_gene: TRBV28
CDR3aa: CASETGLHGYTF

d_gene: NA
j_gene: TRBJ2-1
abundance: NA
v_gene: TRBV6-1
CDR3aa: CASSADSRAVYNEQFF

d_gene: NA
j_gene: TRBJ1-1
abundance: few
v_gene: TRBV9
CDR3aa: CASSRVGEAEAFF

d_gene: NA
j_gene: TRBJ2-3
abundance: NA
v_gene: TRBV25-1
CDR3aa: CASSAIRRGTDTQYF

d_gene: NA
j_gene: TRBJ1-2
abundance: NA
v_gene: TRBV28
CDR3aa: CASSLPIDLYGYTF

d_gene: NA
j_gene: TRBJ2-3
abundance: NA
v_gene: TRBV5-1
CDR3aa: CASSLDRATPTQYF

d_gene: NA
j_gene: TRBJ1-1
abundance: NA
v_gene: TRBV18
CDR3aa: CASSPGRVENTEAFF

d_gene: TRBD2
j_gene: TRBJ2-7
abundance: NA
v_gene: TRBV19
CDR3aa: CASSSSGNNYEQYF

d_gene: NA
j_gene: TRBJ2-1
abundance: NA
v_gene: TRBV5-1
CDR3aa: CASKQTGEQFF

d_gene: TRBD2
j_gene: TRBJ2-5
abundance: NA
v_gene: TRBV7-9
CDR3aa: CASSPLLAVQETQYF

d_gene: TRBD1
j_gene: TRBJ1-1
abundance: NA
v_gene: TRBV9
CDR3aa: CASTPRGDRDSTEAFF

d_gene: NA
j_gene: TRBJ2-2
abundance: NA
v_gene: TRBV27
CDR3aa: CATADLRLEGGGELFF

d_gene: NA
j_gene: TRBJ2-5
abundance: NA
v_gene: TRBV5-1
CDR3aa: CASSLAPGAYQETQYF

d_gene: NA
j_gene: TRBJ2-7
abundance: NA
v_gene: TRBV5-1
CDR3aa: CASSWTGQNYEQYF

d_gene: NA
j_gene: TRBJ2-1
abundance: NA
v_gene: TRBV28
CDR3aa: CASSLQHTIGTEQFF

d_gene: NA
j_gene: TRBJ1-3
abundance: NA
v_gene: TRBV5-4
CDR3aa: CASSLGGGENTIYF

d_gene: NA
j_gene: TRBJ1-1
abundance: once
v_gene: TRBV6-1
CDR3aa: CASSATRVGTEAFF

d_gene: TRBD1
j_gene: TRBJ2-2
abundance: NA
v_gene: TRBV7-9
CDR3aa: CASSTQGANTGELFF